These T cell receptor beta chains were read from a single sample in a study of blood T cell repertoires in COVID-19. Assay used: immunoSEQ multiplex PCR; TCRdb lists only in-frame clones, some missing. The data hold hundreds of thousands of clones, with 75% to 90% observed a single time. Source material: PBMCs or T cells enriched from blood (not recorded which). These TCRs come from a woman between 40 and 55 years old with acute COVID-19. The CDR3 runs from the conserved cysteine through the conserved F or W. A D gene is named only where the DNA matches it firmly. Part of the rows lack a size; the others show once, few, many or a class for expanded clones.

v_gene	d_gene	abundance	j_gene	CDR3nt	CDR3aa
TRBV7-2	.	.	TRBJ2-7	TGTGCCAGCAGCTCCGGCTCCCTAGCCTACGAGCAGTACTTC	CASSSGSLAYEQYF
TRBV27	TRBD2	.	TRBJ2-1	TGTGCCAGCAGCGGAAGGACTAGCCAATACAATGAGCAGTTCTTC	CASSGRTSQYNEQFF
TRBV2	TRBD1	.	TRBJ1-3	TGTGCCAGCAGACTTCAGGGGGGCTCTGGAAACACCATATATTTT	CASRLQGGSGNTIYF
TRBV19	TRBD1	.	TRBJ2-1	TGTGCCAGTAGTATTTCCACAGGGGGCAATGAGCAGTTCTTC	CASSISTGGNEQFF
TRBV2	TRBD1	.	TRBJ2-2	TGTGCCAGCACCGAACAGGGGGCAATCGGGGAGCTGTTTTTT	CASTEQGAIGELFF
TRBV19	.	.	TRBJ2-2	TGTGCCAGTAGTATAGCACAGTCCACCGGGGAGCTGTTTTTT	CASSIAQSTGELFF
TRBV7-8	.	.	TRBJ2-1	TGTGCCAGCAGCTTACAGCGAACTGGGTTCCATGAGCAGTTCTTC	CASSLQRTGFHEQFF
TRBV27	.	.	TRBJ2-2	TGTGCCAGCAGTTTAAAGGACAGATACACCGGGGAGCTGTTTTTT	CASSLKDRYTGELFF
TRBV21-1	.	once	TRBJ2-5	TGTGCCAGCAGCCCCCACAGGGGGGAAGAGACCCAGTACTTC	CASSPHRGEETQYF
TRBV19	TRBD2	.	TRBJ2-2	TGTGCCACCGGGAGGGGCACCGGGGAGCTGTTTTTT	CATGRGTGELFF
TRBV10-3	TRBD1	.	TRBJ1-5	TGTGCCATCAGTGACGGACAGGACAATCAGCCCCAGCATTTT	CAISDGQDNQPQHF
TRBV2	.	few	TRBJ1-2	TGTGCCACCGAGGGGGGGAGTTATGGCTACACCTTC	CATEGGSYGYTF
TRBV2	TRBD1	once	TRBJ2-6	TGTGCCAGCAGGGAAGACACAGGGGCTGGGGCCAACGTCCTGACTTTC	CASREDTGAGANVLTF
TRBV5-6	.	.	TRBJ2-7	TGTGCCAGCAGCGTGACTGTGACCTCCTACGAGCAGTACTTC	CASSVTVTSYEQYF
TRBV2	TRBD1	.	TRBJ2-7	TGTGCCAGCAGTCTCCAACAGGGGGACTACGAGCAGTACTTC	CASSLQQGDYEQYF
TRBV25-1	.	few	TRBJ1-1	TGTGCCAGCAGCCGGGCGCAGGGCACTGAAGCTTTCTTT	CASSRAQGTEAFF
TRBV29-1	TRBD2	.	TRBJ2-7	TGCAGCGTTGTGGGGGAGGCGGGGGGCCAAGGGTCCTACGAGCAGTACTTC	CSVVGEAGGQGSYEQYF
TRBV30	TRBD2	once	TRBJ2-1	TGTGCCTGGAGTGGGGGTTGGCCACTAGCGGATTACAATGAGCAGTTCTTC	CAWSGGWPLADYNEQFF
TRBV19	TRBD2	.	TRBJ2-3	TGTGCCAGTAGTTACCTAGCGGGAGGTTCGGCAGATACGCAGTATTTT	CASSYLAGGSADTQYF
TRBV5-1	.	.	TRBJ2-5	TGCGCCAGCAGCTGGGCTAGCGCGGATCAAGAGACCCAGTACTTC	CASSWASADQETQYF
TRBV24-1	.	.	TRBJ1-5	TGTGCCACCAGTACAGGGAATTCGCAGCCCCAGCATTTT	CATSTGNSQPQHF
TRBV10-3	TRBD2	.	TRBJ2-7	TGTGCCGTCAGTTCCCGGGGAGGGCCCTACGAGCAGTACTTC	CAVSSRGGPYEQYF
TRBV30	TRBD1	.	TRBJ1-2	TGTGCCTGGTCGCCCCGGGACAGGGGGGACTATGGCTACACCTTC	CAWSPRDRGDYGYTF
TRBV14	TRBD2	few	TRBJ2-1	TGTGCCAGCAGCCCCACTAGCGACCTCAATGAGCAGTTCTTC	CASSPTSDLNEQFF
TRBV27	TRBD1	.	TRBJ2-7	TGTGCCAGCAGTTCCATGACAGGGGAATCCAAATTCTACGAGCAGTACTTC	CASSSMTGESKFYEQYF
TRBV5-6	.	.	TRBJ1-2	TGTGCCAGCAGCACTAACCGACAACCAGGGAGGGGCTACACCTTC	CASSTNRQPGRGYTF
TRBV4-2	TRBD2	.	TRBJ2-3	TGTGCCAGCAGCCAAGATGAGGGGCGGGAGCACACAGATACGCAGTATTTT	CASSQDEGREHTDTQYF
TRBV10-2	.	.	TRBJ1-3	TGCGCCAGCATAGATGACTCTGGAAACACCATATATTTT	CASIDDSGNTIYF
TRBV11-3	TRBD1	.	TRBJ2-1	TGTGCCAGCAGCTTTCCAGGGGGCAATGAGCAGTTCTTC	CASSFPGGNEQFF
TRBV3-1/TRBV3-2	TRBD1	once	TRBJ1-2	TGTGCCAGCAGCCCGCGCCTCGGGACAGGGGCGGATGGCTACACCTTC	CASSPRLGTGADGYTF
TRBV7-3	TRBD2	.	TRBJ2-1	TGTGCCAGCAGCTTAACGGCTAGCGGGAGGGCCAACTCCTACAATGAGCAGTTCTTC	CASSLTASGRANSYNEQFF
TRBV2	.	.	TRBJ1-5	TGTGCCAGCAGTGATACAGGAGGCAATCAGCCCCAGCATTTT	CASSDTGGNQPQHF
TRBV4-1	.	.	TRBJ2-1	TGCGCCAGCAGCCAAGATGAGCGGAGCTCCTACAATGAGCAGTTCTTC	CASSQDERSSYNEQFF
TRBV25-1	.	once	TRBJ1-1	TGTGCCAGCAGTGCTCAATCGGCGGTGGACACTGAAGCTTTCTTT	CASSAQSAVDTEAFF
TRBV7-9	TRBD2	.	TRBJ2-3	TGTGCCAGCAGCCCTTTATTGACTAGCGGGACTAGCACAGATACGCAGTATTTT	CASSPLLTSGTSTDTQYF
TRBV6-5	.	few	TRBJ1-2	TGTGCCAGCAGGTCGACAGCCGCTAACTATGGCTACACCTTC	CASRSTAANYGYTF
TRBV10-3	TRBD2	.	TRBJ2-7	TGTGCCATCAGTGAGTTGTCTAGCGGGGGTCACGAGCAGTACTTC	CAISELSSGGHEQYF